This T cell receptor beta chain stems from a study of blood T cell repertoires in COVID-19. As originally analysed: Counts of nucleated cells, estimated from reference gene primer amplification, were obtained. The method was immunoSEQ multiplex PCR; TCRdb's version includes in-frame clones alone and lacks a portion of them. The V and J calls and clone size come from that table; D and trimming were worked out from the DNA. The sample carries fewer than 150,000 clones, around 83% recorded once. Per germline, CDR1 MNHEY and CDR2 SMNVEV (reference sequence). This CDR3 has 15 residues. Trimming removed 1 base from V and 5 bases from J; junction bases left unmatched: 7.

The chain recombines TRBV27 with TRBJ1-1; TRBD1 aligns across 7 bases. This receptor was obtained from a human donor in a cohort sampled during active COVID-19. Specimen: peripheral blood. The CDR3 region has the DNA TGTGCCAGCAGTTTATTGGTAGCACAGGGGACTGAAGCTTTCTTT. It is translated as CASSLLVAQGTEAFF.